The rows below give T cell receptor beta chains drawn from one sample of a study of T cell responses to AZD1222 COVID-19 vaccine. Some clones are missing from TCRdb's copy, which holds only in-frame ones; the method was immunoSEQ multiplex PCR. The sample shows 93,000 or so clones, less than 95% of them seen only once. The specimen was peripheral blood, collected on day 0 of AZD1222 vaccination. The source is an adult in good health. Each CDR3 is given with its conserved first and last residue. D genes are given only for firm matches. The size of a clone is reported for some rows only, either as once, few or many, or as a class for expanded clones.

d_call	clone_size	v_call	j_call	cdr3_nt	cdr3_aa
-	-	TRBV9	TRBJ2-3	TGTGCCAGCAGCTACCAGAGTAGCCGGAACAGCTACCTAAGCACAGATACGCAGTATTTT	CASSYQSSRNSYLSTDTQYF
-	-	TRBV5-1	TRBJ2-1	TGCGCCAGCAGCTTGCGAGAGGGGATTAATGAGCAGTTCTTC	CASSLREGINEQFF
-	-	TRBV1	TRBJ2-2	TGCACCAGCAGCCAGATTCACGTAGGGGTGCCCACCGTTAATGAGCTGTTTTTT	CTSSQIHVGVPTVNELFF
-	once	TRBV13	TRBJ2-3	TGTGCCAGCAGCTTGGCGGGCAGCACAGATACGCAGTATTTT	CASSLAGSTDTQYF
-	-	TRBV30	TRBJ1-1	TGTGCCTGGAGGGAAAAGGTGGAAGCTTTCTTT	CAWREKVEAFF
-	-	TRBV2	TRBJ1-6	TGTGCCAGCAGGGTCCCAGGTGGGCAGTTTAATTCACCCCTCCACTTT	CASRVPGGQFNSPLHF
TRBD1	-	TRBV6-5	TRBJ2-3	TGTGCCAGCAGTTACTCTGGGACAGGGACGCAGTATTTT	CASSYSGTGTQYF
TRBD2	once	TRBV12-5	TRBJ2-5	TGTGCTAGTGGTCCTGGGACTAGCGTGGAGACCCAGTACTTC	CASGPGTSVETQYF
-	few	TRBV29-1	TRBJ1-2	TGCAGCGTTGTCAGGGGAGACTATGGCTACACCTTC	CSVVRGDYGYTF
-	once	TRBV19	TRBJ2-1	TGTGCCAGTAGTATAGTGGGGGACTCCTACAATGAGCAGTTCTTC	CASSIVGDSYNEQFF
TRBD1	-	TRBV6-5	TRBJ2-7	TGTGCCACCGGACAGGGCTACGAGCAGTACTTC	CATGQGYEQYF
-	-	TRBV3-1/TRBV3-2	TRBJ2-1	TGTGCCAGCAGCCAAGAAAAGACCTTCACTGAGCAGTTCTTC	CASSQEKTFTEQFF
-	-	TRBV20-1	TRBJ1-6	TGCAGTGCTAGTCTATCCGGGACACCAAATTCACCCCTCCACTTT	CSASLSGTPNSPLHF
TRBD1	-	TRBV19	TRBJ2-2	TGTGCCAGCCTGGACAGGGAGATTTTTACCGGGGAGCTGTTTTTT	CASLDREIFTGELFF
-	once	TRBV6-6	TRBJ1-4	TGTGCCAGCAGTTACACGGGGCCGGCGGAAAAACTGTTTTTT	CASSYTGPAEKLFF
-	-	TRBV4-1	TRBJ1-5	TGCGCCAGCAGCCGTCACGGTCTGAGCAATCAGCCCCAGCATTTT	CASSRHGLSNQPQHF
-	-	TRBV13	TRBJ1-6	TGTGCCAGCAGCGCCGGGGATAATTCACCCCTCCACTTT	CASSAGDNSPLHF